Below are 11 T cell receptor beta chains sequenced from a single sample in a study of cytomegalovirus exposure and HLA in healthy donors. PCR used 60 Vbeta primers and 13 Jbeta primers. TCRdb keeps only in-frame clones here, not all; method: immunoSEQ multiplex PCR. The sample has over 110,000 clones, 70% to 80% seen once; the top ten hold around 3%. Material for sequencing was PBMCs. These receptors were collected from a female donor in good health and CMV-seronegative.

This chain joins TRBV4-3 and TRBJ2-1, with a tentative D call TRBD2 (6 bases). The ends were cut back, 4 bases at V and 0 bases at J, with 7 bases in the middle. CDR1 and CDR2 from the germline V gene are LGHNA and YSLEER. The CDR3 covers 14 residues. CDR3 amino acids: CASSLDYSYNEQFF. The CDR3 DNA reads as TGCGCCAGCAGCCTGGACTACTCCTACAATGAGCAGTTCTTC.

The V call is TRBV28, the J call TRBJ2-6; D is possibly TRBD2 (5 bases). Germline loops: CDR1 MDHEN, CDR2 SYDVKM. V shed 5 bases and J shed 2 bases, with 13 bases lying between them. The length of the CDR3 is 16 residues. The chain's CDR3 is CASSAPGYTGANVLTF. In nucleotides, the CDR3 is TGTGCCAGCAGTGCGCCGGGGTACACTGGGGCCAACGTCCTGACTTTC. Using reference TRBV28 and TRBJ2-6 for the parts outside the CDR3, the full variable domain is DVKVTQSSRYLVKRTGEKVFLECVQDMDHENMFWYRQDPGLGLRLIYFSYDVKMKEKGDIPEGYSVSREKKERFSLILESASTNQTSMYLCASSAPGYTGANVLTFGAGSRLTVL.

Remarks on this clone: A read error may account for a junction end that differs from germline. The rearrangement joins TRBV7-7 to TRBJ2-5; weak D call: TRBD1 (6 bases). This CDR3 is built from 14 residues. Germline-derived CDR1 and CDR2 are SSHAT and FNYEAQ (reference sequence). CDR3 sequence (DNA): TGTGCTAGCAGCTTTGGGGGCCAGGGAGAGACCCAGTACTTC. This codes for CASSFGGQGETQYF. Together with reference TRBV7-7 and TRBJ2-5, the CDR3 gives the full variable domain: GAGVSQSPRYKVTKRGQDVTLRCDPISSHATLYWYQQALGQGPEFLTYFNYEAQPDKSGLPSDRFSAERPEGSISTLTIQRTEQRDSAMYRCASSFGGQGETQYFGPGTRLLVL.

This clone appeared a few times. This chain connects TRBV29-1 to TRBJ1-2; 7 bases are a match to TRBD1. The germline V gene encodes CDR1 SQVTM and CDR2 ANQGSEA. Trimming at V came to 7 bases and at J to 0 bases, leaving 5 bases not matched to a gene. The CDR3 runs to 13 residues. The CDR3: CSGRDSTNYGYTF. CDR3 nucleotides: TGCAGCGGCCGGGACAGCACTAACTATGGCTACACCTTC. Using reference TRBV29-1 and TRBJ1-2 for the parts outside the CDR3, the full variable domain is SAVISQKPSRDICQRGTSLTIQCQVDSQVTMMFWYRQQPGQSLTLIATANQGSEATYESGFVIDKFPISRPNLTFSTLTVSNMSPEDSSIYLCSGRDSTNYGYTFGSGTRLTVV.

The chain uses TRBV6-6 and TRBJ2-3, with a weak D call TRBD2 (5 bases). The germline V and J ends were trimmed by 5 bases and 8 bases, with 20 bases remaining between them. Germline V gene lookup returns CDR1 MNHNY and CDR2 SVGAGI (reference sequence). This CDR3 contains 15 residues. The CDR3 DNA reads TGTGCCAGCAGTGACCCCCGGACTGGCCTAGGTACGCAGTATTTT. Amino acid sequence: CASSDPRTGLGTQYF.

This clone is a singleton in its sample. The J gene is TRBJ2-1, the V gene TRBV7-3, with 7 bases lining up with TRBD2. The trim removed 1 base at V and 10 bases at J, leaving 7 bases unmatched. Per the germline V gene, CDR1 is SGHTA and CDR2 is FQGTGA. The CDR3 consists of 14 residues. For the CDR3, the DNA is TGTGCCAGCAGCTTAAACTCCCGGACTAGAGAGCAGTTCTTC. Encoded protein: CASSLNSRTREQFF.

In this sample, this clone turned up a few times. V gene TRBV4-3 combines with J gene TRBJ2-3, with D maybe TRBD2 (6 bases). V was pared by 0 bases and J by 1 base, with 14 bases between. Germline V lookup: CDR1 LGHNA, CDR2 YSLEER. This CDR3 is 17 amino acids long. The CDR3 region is CASSQDLEGSGTDTQYF. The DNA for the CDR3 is TGCGCCAGCAGCCAAGATCTGGAGGGGTCTGGCACAGATACGCAGTATTTT.

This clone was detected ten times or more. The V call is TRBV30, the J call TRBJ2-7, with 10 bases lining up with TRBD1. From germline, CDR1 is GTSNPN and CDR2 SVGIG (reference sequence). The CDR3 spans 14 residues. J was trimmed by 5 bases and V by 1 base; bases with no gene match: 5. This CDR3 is CAWSDGTGDHEQYF. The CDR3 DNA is TGTGCCTGGAGTGACGGGACAGGGGACCACGAGCAGTACTTC. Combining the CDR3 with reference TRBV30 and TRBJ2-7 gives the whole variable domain SQTIHQWPATLVQPVGSPLSLECTVEGTSNPNLYWYRQAAGRGLQLLFYSVGIGQISSEVPQNLSASRPQDRQFILSSKKLLLSDSGFYLCAWSDGTGDHEQYFGPGTRLTVT.

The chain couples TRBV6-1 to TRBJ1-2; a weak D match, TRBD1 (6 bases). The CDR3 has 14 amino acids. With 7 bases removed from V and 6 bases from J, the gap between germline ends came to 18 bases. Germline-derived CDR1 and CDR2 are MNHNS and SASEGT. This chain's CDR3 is CASTPSGTHHGYTF. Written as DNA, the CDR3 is TGTGCCAGCACCCCCTCCGGGACACACCATGGCTACACCTTC.

The CDR3 DNA reads as TGTGCCAGTAGACGGGGGGGGATCTCCTACGAGCAGTACTTC. As protein: CASRRGGISYEQYF. The rearrangement uses TRBV19 and TRBJ2-7, with 8 bases aligning to TRBD2. Germline assignment: CDR1 LNHDA and CDR2 SQIVND (reference sequence). CDR3 length: 14 residues. V was pared by 6 bases and J by 0 bases, with 4 bases of the junction left unmatched.

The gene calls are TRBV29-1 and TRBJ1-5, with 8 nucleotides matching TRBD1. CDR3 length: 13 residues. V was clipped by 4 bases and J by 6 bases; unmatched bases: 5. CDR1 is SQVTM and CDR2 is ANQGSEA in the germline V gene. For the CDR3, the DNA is TGCAGCGTTGGGACAGGGCCTAGTCAGCCCCAGCATTTT. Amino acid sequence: CSVGTGPSQPQHF.